Shown below are 25 T cell receptor beta chains from a single sample sequenced in a study of blood T cell repertoires in COVID-19. Sequenced by immunoSEQ multiplex PCR; TCRdb stores in-frame clones only, minus some. The table lists about 280,000 clones, around nine tenths of them singletons, with 2% to 2.5% in the top ten. Sequencing was performed on peripheral blood. The receptor source for this set is a man in his fifties or sixties with acute or convalescent COVID-19.

This chain uses TRBV11-2 with TRBJ2-7; 7 bases align to TRBD2. J lost 5 bases, V lost 4 bases, and 8 bases had no gene match. The CDR3 runs 14 residues. Germline V gene data show CDR1 as SGHAT and CDR2 as FQNNGV. The CDR3 loop is CASSSLGGLNEQYF. The CDR3, as DNA: TGTGCCAGCAGCTCCCTGGGAGGGCTCAACGAGCAGTACTTC.

V is TRBV29-1 and J is TRBJ2-3; no firm D call. The germline V gene has CDR1 SQVTM and CDR2 ANQGSEA. Trimming pared 1 base from V and 5 bases from J, leaving 7 bases between. This CDR3 has 12 amino acids. CDR3 DNA sequence: TGCAGCGTTGAAGCCACCGGAGATACGCAGTATTTT. This encodes CSVEATGDTQYF.

The chain links TRBV27 to TRBJ1-1; 7 nucleotides agree with TRBD1. With V trimmed by 4 bases and J by 1 base, 6 bases remained unmatched. CDR1 is MNHEY, CDR2 SMNVEV, per germline (reference sequence). CDR3 length equals 15 residues. Here the CDR3 DNA reads TGTGCCAGCAGTTCCTCAGGGGGAAGGAACACTGAAGCTTTCTTT. It codes for CASSSSGGRNTEAFF.

This clone was recorded once. CDR3 amino acids: CASSEPGQGNGYTF. The CDR3 nucleotides are TGTGCCAGCAGTGAACCCGGACAGGGCAATGGCTACACCTTC. V usage is TRBV6-1 and J usage is TRBJ1-2, with 8 positions matching TRBD1. V was clipped by 2 bases and J by 6 bases; unmatched bases: 5. This CDR3 contains 14 residues. Germline loops: CDR1 MNHNS, CDR2 SASEGT.

The chain combines TRBV6-6 with TRBJ2-7, with 7 bases that match TRBD1. Germline lookup yields CDR1 MNHNY and CDR2 SVGAGI (reference sequence). The V gene end was trimmed by 6 bases and the J gene end by 0 bases; junction bases not matched to a gene: 11. CDR3 length: 16 residues. CDR3 nucleotide sequence: TGTGCCAGCAGACCAACCGACAGGGCTGACTCCTACGAGCAGTACTTC. It is translated as CASRPTDRADSYEQYF.

The V gene is TRBV7-6, the J gene TRBJ2-1; 8 bases align to TRBD2. In germline, CDR1 is SGHVS, CDR2 FNYEAQ. The length of the CDR3 is 16 residues. V lost 3 bases and J lost 0; bases outside the gene matches: 4. The CDR3 DNA follows: TGTGCCAGCAGCTTCTCACGGGGGGGCTCCTACAATGAGCAGTTCTTC. It specifies CASSFSRGGSYNEQFF.

This clone was observed a handful of times. The chain is built from TRBV12-3 or TRBV12-4 and TRBJ1-5, with TRBD1 matching over 7 bases. J gave up 6 bases and V 3 bases, and 2 bases lay outside the gene matches. The CDR3 contains 13 residues. The CDR3 DNA follows: TGTGCCAGCAGTTTCCCAGGGGGTCAGCCCCAGCATTTT. Its protein product is CASSFPGGQPQHF.

The chain joins TRBV19 to TRBJ1-5; a possible D gene is TRBD1 (5 bases). Trimming took off 5 bases at V and 7 bases at J, with 9 bases between the two ends. The CDR3 extends over 12 amino acids. Germline CDR1 LNHDA, CDR2 SQIVND (reference sequence). The CDR3 is CASSLWGQPQHF. CDR3 DNA: TGTGCCAGTAGTCTATGGGGCCAGCCCCAGCATTTT.

As concerns this clone: This sample includes further DNA sequences coding for the same CDR3. The CDR3 nucleotides are TGTGCCAGCAGCCAAGATCCTAATCAGCCCCAGCATTTT. Protein: CASSQDPNQPQHF. This sequence joins TRBV3-1 (or the pseudogene TRBV3-2) and TRBJ1-5, with unresolved D. V lost 0 bases to trimming and J lost 4 bases, with 4 bases between them. The germline gives CDR1 LGHDT, CDR2 YNNKEL (reference sequence). The CDR3 has 13 residues.

The chain employs TRBV11-2 and TRBJ1-6, with D perhaps TRBD1 (6 bases). Per germline, CDR1 SGHAT and CDR2 FQNNGV. V shed 6 bases and J shed 6 bases, with 9 bases lying between them. This CDR3 contains 13 residues. CDR3 region: CASSRQVNSPLHF. CDR3 nucleotides: TGTGCCAGCAGTCGACAGGTTAATTCACCCCTCCACTTT.

The V and J genes are TRBV30 and TRBJ1-4; D ambiguous. Trimming took off 1 base at V and 5 bases at J, with 11 bases between the two ends. From germline, CDR1 is GTSNPN and CDR2 SVGIG (reference sequence). CDR3 length: 14 amino acids. The CDR3 nucleotides are TGTGCCTGGAGTGGTAGCAAGCTCAATGAAAAACTGTTTTTT. The encoded protein is CAWSGSKLNEKLFF.

The genes are TRBV24-1 and TRBJ2-3; the match to TRBD1 covers 7 bases. The CDR3 contains 19 residues. Germline CDR1 is KGHDR and CDR2 is SFDVKD. V shed 7 bases and J 3 bases; nucleotides not matched to a gene: 21. The CDR3 nucleotides read TGTGCCACCAGCCCAGGCGGACAGGATATCTTCTCTGGGACAGATACGCAGTATTTT. Amino acids: CATSPGGQDIFSGTDTQYF.

The chain uses TRBV20-1 and TRBJ1-2, with D possibly TRBD1 on 5 matching bases. This CDR3 spans 13 amino acids. Germline V gene sequence: CDR1 DFQATT, CDR2 SNEGSKA (reference sequence). The V and J ends lost 3 bases and 6 bases respectively, with 14 bases between them. This CDR3 reads CSASSGTANGYTF. The CDR3 region has the DNA TGCAGTGCTAGTAGCGGGACGGCAAATGGCTACACCTTC.

This clone was detected once. V and J are TRBV3-1 (or the pseudogene TRBV3-2) and TRBJ1-1; 7 bases are a match to TRBD1. J was trimmed by 0 bases and V by 4 bases; bases with no gene match: 8. Looked up from germline, CDR1 is LGHDT and CDR2 is YNNKEL (reference sequence). CDR3 length equals 16 residues. The CDR3 DNA sequence: TGTGCCAGCAGCCTTCAGGGGGGAGTGGTGAACACTGAAGCTTTCTTT. As protein: CASSLQGGVVNTEAFF.

The rearrangement joins TRBV5-4 to TRBJ1-1; D ambiguous. CDR1 and CDR2 from the germline V gene are SGHNT and YYREEE (reference sequence). V was cut by 0 bases and J by 1 base, with 10 bases left in between. This CDR3 has 15 amino acids. This CDR3 reads CASSLGHQKNTEAFF. In DNA form, the CDR3 reads TGTGCCAGCAGCTTGGGACACCAGAAGAACACTGAAGCTTTCTTT. Combining the CDR3 with reference TRBV5-4 and TRBJ1-1 gives the whole variable domain ETGVTQSPTHLIKTRGQQVTLRCSSQSGHNTVSWYQQALGQGPQFIFQYYREEENGRGNFPPRFSGLQFPNYSSELNVNALELDDSALYLCASSLGHQKNTEAFFGQGTRLTVV.

This clone was found once. The gene calls are TRBV11-1 and TRBJ1-2; possibly TRBD1 for D (5 bases). Germline V lookup: CDR1 SGHAT, CDR2 FQDESV (reference sequence). CDR3 length: 16 residues. V lost 2 bases, J lost 2 bases, and 15 bases lay in between. Here the CDR3 reads CASSLIHPTANYGYTF. Written as DNA, the CDR3 is TGTGCCAGCAGCTTAATCCACCCGACAGCCAACTATGGCTACACCTTC. The entire variable domain, with the rest obtained from reference TRBV11-1 and TRBJ1-2, is as follows: EAEVAQSPRYKITEKSQAVAFWCDPISGHATLYWYRQILGQGPELLVQFQDESVVDDSQLPKDRFSAERLKGVDSTLKIQPAELGDSAMYLCASSLIHPTANYGYTFGSGTRLTVV.

V is TRBV7-9 and J is TRBJ1-5, with TRBD1 matching 7 bases. With 5 bases clipped from V and 5 bases from J, the junction kept 3 bases outside the gene matches. Germline-derived CDR1 and CDR2 are SEHNR and FQNEAQ (reference sequence). The CDR3 is made up of 13 amino acids. CDR3 residues: CASSRGQDQPQHF. The DNA for the CDR3 is TGTGCCAGCAGCAGGGGGCAGGATCAGCCCCAGCATTTT.

The chain recombines TRBV12-3 or TRBV12-4 with TRBJ2-2; no definite D call. The V end was cut by 6 bases, the J end by 8 bases, with 13 bases between. CDR3 size: 13 residues. This chain's CDR3 is CASSQATPGELFF. DNA for the CDR3: TGTGCCAGCAGCCAGGCCACCCCAGGGGAGCTGTTTTTT.

V is TRBV25-1 and J is TRBJ2-1, with 7 bases lining up with TRBD1. Germline-derived CDR1 and CDR2 are MGHDK and SYGVNS. The CDR3 has 17 amino acids. The junction had 12 bases not matched to a gene; V was cut back by 4 bases and J by 3 bases. CDR3 residues: CASSGLSGTVIYNEQFF. The CDR3 nucleotides read TGTGCCAGCAGTGGACTATCCGGGACAGTCATCTACAATGAGCAGTTCTTC.

V is TRBV9 and J is TRBJ1-2; 8 bases are a match to TRBD1. The germline CDR1 and CDR2 sequences are SGDLS and YYNGEE. This CDR3 is 14 amino acids long. After removal of 3 bases from V and 5 bases from J, the junction contained 6 bases not matched to a gene. The CDR3 spells CASSAGQGPYGYTF. The DNA for the CDR3 is TGTGCCAGCAGCGCCGGACAGGGCCCTTATGGCTACACCTTC.

This sequence joins TRBV9 and TRBJ2-2, with 15 bases identical to TRBD2. The CDR3 contains 20 residues. From germline, CDR1 is SGDLS and CDR2 YYNGEE. After removal of 5 bases from V and 1 base from J, the junction contained 12 bases not matched to a gene. CDR3 residues: CASRSGRGLAGGWNTGELFF. CDR3 in DNA: TGTGCCAGCAGATCCGGCCGGGGACTAGCGGGGGGATGGAACACCGGGGAGCTGTTTTTT. Combining the CDR3 with reference TRBV9 and TRBJ2-2 gives the whole variable domain DSGVTQTPKHLITATGQRVTLRCSPRSGDLSVYWYQQSLDQGLQFLIQYYNGEERAKGNILERFSAQQFPDLHSELNLSSLELGDSALYFCASRSGRGLAGGWNTGELFFGEGSRLTVL.

The rearrangement links TRBV6-4 to TRBJ1-1, with 8 bases that match TRBD1. V trimming: 6 bases; J trimming: 7 bases; junction bases outside the gene matches: 10. Germline CDR1 reads MRHNA; CDR2 reads SNTAGT. The CDR3 extends over 14 amino acids. CDR3 in DNA: TGTGCCAGCAGCACCAGGACAGGGAGTAGTGAAGCTTTCTTT. Its protein is CASSTRTGSSEAFF.

The V and J genes are TRBV10-1 and TRBJ2-1; D is possibly TRBD2 (7 bases). Germline loops: CDR1 WNHNN, CDR2 SYGVQD (reference sequence). V lost 4 bases and J lost 2, with 12 bases in between. CDR3 size: 15 residues. The CDR3: CASSVGGGTYNEQFF. CDR3 bases: TGCGCCAGCAGTGTGGGGGGGGGCACCTACAATGAGCAGTTCTTC.

The chain recombines TRBV4-1 with TRBJ2-1; weak D call: TRBD2 (5 bases). Germline V lookup: CDR1 MGHRA, CDR2 YSYEKL. CDR3 length: 13 residues. V lost 4 bases and J 10 bases, leaving 14 bases between the germline ends. DNA for the CDR3: TGCGCCAGCAGCCCCCCTGGCCCGGGGGAGCAGTTCTTC. This sequence encodes CASSPPGPGEQFF.

The gene calls are TRBV5-1 and TRBJ2-7; 7 bases agree with TRBD1. J was trimmed by 2 bases and V by 4 bases; bases with no gene match: 3. The germline CDR1 and CDR2 sequences are SGHRS and YFSETQ. The CDR3 contains 13 residues. The CDR3 DNA sequence: TGCGCCAGCAGCCCTCAGGGGGCCTACGAGCAGTACTTC. Translated, it gives CASSPQGAYEQYF.